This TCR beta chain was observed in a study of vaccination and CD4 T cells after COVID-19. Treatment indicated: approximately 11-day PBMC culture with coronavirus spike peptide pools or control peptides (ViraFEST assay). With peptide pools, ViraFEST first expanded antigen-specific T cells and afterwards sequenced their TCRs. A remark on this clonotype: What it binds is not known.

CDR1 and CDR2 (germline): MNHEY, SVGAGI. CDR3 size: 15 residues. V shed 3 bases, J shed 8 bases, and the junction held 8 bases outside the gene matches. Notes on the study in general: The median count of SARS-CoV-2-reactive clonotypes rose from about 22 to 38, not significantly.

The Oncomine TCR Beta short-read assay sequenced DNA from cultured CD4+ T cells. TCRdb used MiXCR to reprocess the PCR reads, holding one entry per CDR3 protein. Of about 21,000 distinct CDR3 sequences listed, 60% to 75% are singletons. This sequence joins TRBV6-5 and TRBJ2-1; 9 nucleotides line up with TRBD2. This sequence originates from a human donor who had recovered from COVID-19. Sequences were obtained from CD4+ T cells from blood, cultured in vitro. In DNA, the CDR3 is TGTGCCAGCAGTTATCGGCTAGCGGGAAGCGATGAGCAGTTCTTC. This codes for CASSYRLAGSDEQFF.